These 14 T cell receptor beta chains were all obtained from the same sample, sequenced in a study of long-term antiretroviral therapy in people with HIV. Run at survey level, the immunoSEQ assay was version v3.0. Method: immunoSEQ multiplex PCR; TCRdb's copy keeps in-frame clones and lacks some. The table records 30,000 to 35,000 clones, around 82% of them present only once. Material: unsorted PBMCs, obtained 0.4 years before starting antiretroviral therapy. These receptors all come from a man aged 18 to 30 with HIV.

This rearrangement joins TRBV6-1 to TRBJ2-3; TRBD2 might be the D (6 bases). The CDR3 spans 18 residues. Trimming left V 1 base short and J 0 bases short, with 17 bases between. Germline V gives CDR1 MNHNS, CDR2 SASEGT. CDR3 coding DNA: TGTGCCAGCAGTGAAGGTATTAGCGGATTCTTTAGCACAGATACGCAGTATTTT. Its protein is CASSEGISGFFSTDTQYF.

The chain uses TRBV5-6 and TRBJ1-6; TRBD1 agrees at 7 bases. The CDR3 runs to 16 residues. From germline, CDR1 is SGHDT and CDR2 YYEEEE. V trimming: 4 bases; J trimming: 4 bases; junction bases outside the gene matches: 8. The CDR3 region is CASSPVGRGYNSPLHF. In DNA, the CDR3 is TGTGCCAGCAGCCCAGTCGGCAGGGGGTATAATTCACCCCTCCACTTT.

This rearrangement joins TRBV25-1 to TRBJ1-4; tentative D call: TRBD1 (6 bases). Trimming cost V 2 bases and J 0 bases, with 13 bases left between them. Germline-derived CDR1 and CDR2 are MGHDK and SYGVNS. This CDR3 comprises 17 residues. CDR3 nucleotides: TGTGCCAGCAGTGAAATGAGTGGGGGCACAACTAATGAAAAACTGTTTTTT. Protein product: CASSEMSGGTTNEKLFF.

V gene TRBV25-1 combines with J gene TRBJ1-3; D gene ambiguous. Germline V gene lookup returns CDR1 MGHDK and CDR2 SYGVNS. This CDR3 has 15 residues. V gave up 2 bases and J gave up 0 bases, with 8 bases separating them. CDR3 residues: CASSERLNSGNTIYF. CDR3 in DNA: TGTGCCAGCAGTGAAAGGCTGAACTCTGGAAACACCATATATTTT.

This rearrangement joins TRBV5-6 to TRBJ1-2; no clear D. The CDR3 spans 14 residues. The ends were cut back, 6 bases at V and 0 bases at J, with 12 bases in the middle. CDR1 is SGHDT and CDR2 is YYEEEE in the germline V gene. The DNA for the CDR3 is TGTGCCAGCAATGTAGGGTGGACTAACTATGGCTACACCTTC. Residues: CASNVGWTNYGYTF.

The chain couples TRBV5-1 to TRBJ2-1, with D perhaps given as TRBD1 or TRBD2 (5 bases each). CDR1 SGHRS and CDR2 YFSETQ come from the germline V gene. The CDR3 spans 14 residues. Deletions cut 7 bases from V and 1 base from J, with 12 bases between. This CDR3 reads CASRPGTSYNEQFF. CDR3 nucleotide sequence: TGCGCCAGCCGACCCGGGACGTCCTACAATGAGCAGTTCTTC. Looking up the rest from reference TRBV5-1 and TRBJ2-1 gives the full variable domain: KAGVTQTPRYLIKTRGQQVTLSCSPISGHRSVSWYQQTPGQGLQFLFEYFSETQRNKGNFPGRFSGRQFSNSRSEMNVSTLELGDSALYLCASRPGTSYNEQFFGPGTRLTVL.

The chain links TRBV30 to TRBJ2-5; possible D gene TRBD2, 5 bases. Trimming pared 4 bases from V and 1 base from J, leaving 13 bases between. Germline CDR1 is GTSNPN and CDR2 is SVGIG (reference sequence). This CDR3 has 14 residues. CDR3 sequence (DNA): TGTGCCTGGACTCTGGCGGGTCTCCAAGAGACCCAGTACTTC. Encoded protein: CAWTLAGLQETQYF.

About this clone: Other DNA sequences in this specimen translate into the identical CDR3. CDR3 nucleotides: TGTGCCAGCTCCACCCGCCCGCTAGCAGGTTATTCCTACGAGCAGTACTTC. Its protein is CASSTRPLAGYSYEQYF. The chain links TRBV18 to TRBJ2-7; TRBD2 might be the D (5 bases). Germline V gene data show CDR1 as KGHSH and CDR2 as LQKENI. Trimming cost V 6 bases and J 1 base, with 22 bases left between them. There are 17 residues in the CDR3.

V gene TRBV7-8 combines with J gene TRBJ2-5; D possibly corresponds to TRBD2 (5 bases). V shed 5 bases and J shed 4 bases, with 20 bases lying between them. The CDR3 is 16 residues long. CDR1 SGHVS and CDR2 FQNEAQ come from the germline V gene. The CDR3 region is CASSPRRGEAGETQYF. CDR3 sequence (DNA): TGTGCCAGCAGCCCGCGACGGGGTGAGGCCGGAGAGACCCAGTACTTC.

The chain links TRBV4-1 to TRBJ2-1, with 11 nucleotides matching TRBD2. The germline V gene has CDR1 MGHRA and CDR2 YSYEKL. Trimming took 4 bases from V and 4 from J; bases not matched to a gene: 3. The CDR3 has 15 residues. CDR3 loop: CASSPRLAGYNEQFF. The DNA for the CDR3 is TGCGCCAGCAGCCCCAGACTAGCGGGATACAATGAGCAGTTCTTC.

This clone has just one count. The chain joins TRBV19 to TRBJ1-6, with D tentatively TRBD1 (5 bases). Trimming removed 3 bases from V and 11 bases from J, with 14 bases in between. Germline V gene lookup returns CDR1 LNHDA and CDR2 SQIVND (reference sequence). The CDR3 consists of 14 residues. The CDR3 DNA follows: TGTGCCAGTAGTATCGTGGGGACCCAAGCACCCCTCCACTTT. Translating gives CASSIVGTQAPLHF.

The chain joins TRBV6-1 to TRBJ1-4; D may be TRBD1 (6 bases). Trimming cost V 4 bases and J 0 bases, with 9 bases left between them. Germline V lookup: CDR1 MNHNS, CDR2 SASEGT. The CDR3 extends over 15 amino acids. The CDR3 is CASSVRQATNEKLFF. CDR3 coding DNA: TGTGCCAGCAGTGTCCGACAGGCAACTAATGAAAAACTGTTTTTT.

The chain links TRBV7-2 to TRBJ2-7; 7 bases fit TRBD2. Germline V gives CDR1 SGHTA, CDR2 FQGNSA. V gave up 1 base and J gave up 1 base; unmatched junction bases: 7. This CDR3 comprises 16 residues. The CDR3 sequence is CASSLEVVAGSYEQYF. CDR3 nucleotide sequence: TGTGCCAGCAGCTTAGAAGTCGTAGCGGGTTCCTACGAGCAGTACTTC.

This chain connects TRBV7-3 to TRBJ1-2; TRBD1 matches at 7 bases. The CDR3 has 15 residues. The V gene end was trimmed by 5 bases and the J gene end by 4 bases; junction bases not matched to a gene: 10. Looked up from germline, CDR1 is SGHTA and CDR2 is FQGTGA. For the CDR3, the DNA is TGTGCCAGCAGCCCAACAGGGGTCATGGGCTATGGCTACACCTTC. It is translated as CASSPTGVMGYGYTF.